The rows below give T cell receptor beta chains drawn from one sample of a study of blood T cells in healthy people across ages. TCRdb redid the calling of the 5' RACE reads with MiXCR, one entry per CDR3 protein. The table includes about 800,000 distinct CDR3 sequences, just under 25% detected once. In addition, the sample was reused for a study of T cells of mothers and their children.

Material: blood. These receptors were obtained from a boy aged 5-17 years in good health. CDR3s leave out the opening cysteine and the closing phenylalanine or tryptophan.

cdr3_aa: SASPFGDRRQETQY
v_call: TRBV20-1
j_call: TRBJ2-5

cdr3_aa: ASSRGLDRVHEQY
v_call: TRBV6-5
j_call: TRBJ2-7

cdr3_aa: ASSLDRPPEQY
v_call: TRBV7-8
j_call: TRBJ2-7

cdr3_aa: ASSFTWGEGETQY
v_call: TRBV7-7
j_call: TRBJ2-5

cdr3_aa: ASSDGELGGTTDTQY
v_call: TRBV9
j_call: TRBJ2-3

cdr3_aa: ASSPQGGGTEAF
v_call: TRBV4-3
j_call: TRBJ1-1

cdr3_aa: SARMMEQETQY
v_call: TRBV20-1
j_call: TRBJ2-5

cdr3_aa: ATSRDRLGAKNIQY
v_call: TRBV15
j_call: TRBJ2-4

cdr3_aa: ASSPAKLAETQY
v_call: TRBV5-1
j_call: TRBJ2-5

cdr3_aa: ASSDPLGRETQY
v_call: TRBV12-3/TRBV12-4
j_call: TRBJ2-5

cdr3_aa: ARSYNTGELF
v_call: TRBV7-2
j_call: TRBJ2-2

cdr3_aa: ASGRNTEAF
v_call: TRBV6-2/TRBV6-3
j_call: TRBJ1-1

cdr3_aa: SGRKGGGDHEQY
v_call: TRBV29-1
j_call: TRBJ2-7

cdr3_aa: ASSPRTGVGNTIY
v_call: TRBV4-1
j_call: TRBJ1-3

cdr3_aa: SARPVRDGTDTQY
v_call: TRBV20-1
j_call: TRBJ2-3

cdr3_aa: ASSAMPPMRNTGELF
v_call: TRBV7-3
j_call: TRBJ2-2

cdr3_aa: ASSKGQAAYEQY
v_call: TRBV5-1
j_call: TRBJ2-7

cdr3_aa: AGGGRAMKTQY
v_call: TRBV28
j_call: TRBJ2-5

cdr3_aa: SVAPRATEAF
v_call: TRBV29-1
j_call: TRBJ1-1

cdr3_aa: ASSSRRLETQY
v_call: TRBV28
j_call: TRBJ2-5

cdr3_aa: ASSYSTGNTGELF
v_call: TRBV6-5
j_call: TRBJ2-2

cdr3_aa: ASTLDTRRETQY
v_call: TRBV5-1
j_call: TRBJ2-5

cdr3_aa: ASSAPAFQETQY
v_call: TRBV12-3/TRBV12-4
j_call: TRBJ2-5